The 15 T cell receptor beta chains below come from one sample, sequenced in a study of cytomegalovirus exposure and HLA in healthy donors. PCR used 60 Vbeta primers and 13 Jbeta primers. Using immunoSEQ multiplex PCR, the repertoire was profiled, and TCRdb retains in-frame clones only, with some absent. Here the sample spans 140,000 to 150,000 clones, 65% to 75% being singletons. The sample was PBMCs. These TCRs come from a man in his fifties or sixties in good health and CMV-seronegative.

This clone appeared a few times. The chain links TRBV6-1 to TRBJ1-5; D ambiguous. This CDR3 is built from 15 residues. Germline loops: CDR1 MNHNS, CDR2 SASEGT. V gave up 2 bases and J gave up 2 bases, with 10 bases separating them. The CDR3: CASSEQDSGNQPQHF. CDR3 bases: TGTGCCAGCAGTGAACAGGATTCCGGCAATCAGCCCCAGCATTTT.

Here the CDR3 DNA reads TGTGCCAGCAGCGGGACAGGCAGTTACTATGGCTACACCTTC. As protein: CASSGTGSYYGYTF. This rearrangement joins TRBV6-5 to TRBJ1-2; 8 positions match TRBD1. From germline, CDR1 is MNHEY and CDR2 SVGAGI. With V trimmed by 6 bases and J by 3 bases, 6 bases remained unmatched. CDR3 length equals 14 residues.

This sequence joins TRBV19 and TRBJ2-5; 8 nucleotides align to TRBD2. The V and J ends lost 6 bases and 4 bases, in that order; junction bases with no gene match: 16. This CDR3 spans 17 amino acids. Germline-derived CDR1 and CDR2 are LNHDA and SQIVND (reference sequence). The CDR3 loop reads CASSPPPVSGSLETQYF. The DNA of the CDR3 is TGTGCCAGTAGCCCTCCCCCGGTGAGCGGGAGCTTAGAGACCCAGTACTTC.

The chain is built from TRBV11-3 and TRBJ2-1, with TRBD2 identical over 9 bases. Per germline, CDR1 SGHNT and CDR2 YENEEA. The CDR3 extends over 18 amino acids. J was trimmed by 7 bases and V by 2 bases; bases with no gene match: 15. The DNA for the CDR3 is TGTGCCAGCAGCTTACGGGCGGGAGGGCCCGAAGTAAAAAATGAGCAGTTCTTC. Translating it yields CASSLRAGGPEVKNEQFF.

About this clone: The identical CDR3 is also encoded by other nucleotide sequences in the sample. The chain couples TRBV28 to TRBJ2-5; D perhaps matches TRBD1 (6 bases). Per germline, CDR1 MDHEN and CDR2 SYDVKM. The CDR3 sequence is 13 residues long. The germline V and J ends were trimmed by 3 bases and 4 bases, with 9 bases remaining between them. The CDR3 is CASSLVGGETQYF. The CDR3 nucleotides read TGTGCCAGCAGTTTGGTAGGGGGAGAGACCCAGTACTTC. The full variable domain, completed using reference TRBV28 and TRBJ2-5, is DVKVTQSSRYLVKRTGEKVFLECVQDMDHENMFWYRQDPGLGLRLIYFSYDVKMKEKGDIPEGYSVSREKKERFSLILESASTNQTSMYLCASSLVGGETQYFGPGTRLLVL.

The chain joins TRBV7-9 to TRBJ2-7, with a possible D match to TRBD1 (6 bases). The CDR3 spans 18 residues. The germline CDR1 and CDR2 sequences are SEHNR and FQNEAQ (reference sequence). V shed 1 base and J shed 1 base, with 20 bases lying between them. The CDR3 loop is CASSLGIIDGGSSYEQYF. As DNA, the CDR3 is TGTGCCAGCAGCTTAGGTATCATAGATGGGGGCAGTTCCTACGAGCAGTACTTC.

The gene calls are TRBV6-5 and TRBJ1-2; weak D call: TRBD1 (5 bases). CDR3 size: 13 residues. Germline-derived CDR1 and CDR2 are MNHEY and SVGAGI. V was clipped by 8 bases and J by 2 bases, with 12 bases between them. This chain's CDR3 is CASGRGWNYGYTF. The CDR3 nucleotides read TGTGCCAGCGGTAGGGGATGGAACTATGGCTACACCTTC.

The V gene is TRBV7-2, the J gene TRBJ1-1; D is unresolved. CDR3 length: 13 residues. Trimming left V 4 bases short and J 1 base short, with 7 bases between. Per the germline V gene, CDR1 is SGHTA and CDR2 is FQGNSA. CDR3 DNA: TGTGCCAGCAGCTATTTCGGGAACACTGAAGCTTTCTTT. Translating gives CASSYFGNTEAFF. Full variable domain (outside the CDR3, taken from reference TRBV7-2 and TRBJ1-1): GAGVSQSPSNKVTEKGKDVELRCDPISGHTALYWYRQSLGQGLEFLIYFQGNSAPDKSGLPSDRFSAERTGGSVSTLTIQRTQQEDSAVYLCASSYFGNTEAFFGQGTRLTVV.

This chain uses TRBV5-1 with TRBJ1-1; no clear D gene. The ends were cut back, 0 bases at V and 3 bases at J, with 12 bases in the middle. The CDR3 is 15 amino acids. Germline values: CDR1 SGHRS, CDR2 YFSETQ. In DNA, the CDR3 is TGCGCCAGCAGCTTGGCAGGACTCGGGGACACTGAAGCTTTCTTT. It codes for CASSLAGLGDTEAFF.

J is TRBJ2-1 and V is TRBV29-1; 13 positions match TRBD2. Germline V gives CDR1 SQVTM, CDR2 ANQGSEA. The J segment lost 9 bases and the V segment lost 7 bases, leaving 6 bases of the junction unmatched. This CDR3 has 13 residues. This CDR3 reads CSGGLAGVGEQFF. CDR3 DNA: TGCAGCGGAGGACTAGCGGGAGTTGGTGAGCAGTTCTTC.

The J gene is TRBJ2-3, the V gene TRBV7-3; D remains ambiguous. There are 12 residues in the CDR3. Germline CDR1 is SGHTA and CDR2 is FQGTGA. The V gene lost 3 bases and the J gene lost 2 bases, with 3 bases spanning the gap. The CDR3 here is CASSFFTDTQYF. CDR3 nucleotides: TGTGCCAGCAGCTTCTTCACAGATACGCAGTATTTT.

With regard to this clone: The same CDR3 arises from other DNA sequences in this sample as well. For the CDR3, the DNA is TGTGCCAGCAGTTTACCGGGACAGGGCCAAGAGACCCAGTACTTC. Translated, it gives CASSLPGQGQETQYF. The rearrangement uses TRBV28 and TRBJ2-5; 9 nucleotides align to TRBD1. The CDR3 sequence is 15 residues long. Trimming at V came to 2 bases and at J to 1 base, leaving 2 bases not matched to a gene. Germline CDR1 MDHEN, CDR2 SYDVKM.

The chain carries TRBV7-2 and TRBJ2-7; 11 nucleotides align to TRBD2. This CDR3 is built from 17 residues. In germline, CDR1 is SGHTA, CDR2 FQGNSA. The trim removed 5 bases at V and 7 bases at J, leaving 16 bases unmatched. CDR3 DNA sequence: TGTGCCAGCAGCCTACTACCGGGACTAGCGGTTAGGATTGAGCAGTACTTC. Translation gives CASSLLPGLAVRIEQYF.

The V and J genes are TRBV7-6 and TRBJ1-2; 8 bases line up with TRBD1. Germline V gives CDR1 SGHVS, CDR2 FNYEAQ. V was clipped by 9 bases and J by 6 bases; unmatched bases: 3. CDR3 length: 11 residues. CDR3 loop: CASGQGNGYTF. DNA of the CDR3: TGTGCCAGTGGACAGGGTAATGGCTACACCTTC.

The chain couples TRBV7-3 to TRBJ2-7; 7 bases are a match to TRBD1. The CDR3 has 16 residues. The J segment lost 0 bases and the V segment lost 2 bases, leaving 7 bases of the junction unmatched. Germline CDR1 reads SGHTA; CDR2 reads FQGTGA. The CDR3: CASSLYSAGGSYEQYF. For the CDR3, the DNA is TGTGCCAGCAGCTTATATTCCGCAGGGGGCTCCTACGAGCAGTACTTC.